A few counts support the clone carrying this T cell receptor (beta chain). Its antigen remains unidentified. The sample belongs to a study of early T cells in non-severe SARS-CoV-2 infection. Study summary: Bulk RNA taken from unsorted whole blood was sequenced, leaving chains unpaired. Study results and limitations: Matching results from VDJdb favored anti-spike CD8 responses, leaving private and CD4 specificities undetected.

The length of the CDR3 is 14 residues. The germline V and J ends were trimmed by 7 bases and 10 bases, with 20 bases remaining between them. The V gene's germline CDR1 is LGHDT and CDR2 YNNKEL (reference sequence). Each cDNA molecule carried a unique molecular identifier. TCRdb re-called the 5' RACE reads through MiXCR, storing one row per CDR3 protein. There are about 71,000 distinct CDR3 sequences in the sample; around 13% occur only once, and 3% to 4.5% lies in the top ten. This chain links TRBV3-1 with TRBJ2-1; D call uncertain. This sequence originates from an adult who was a healthcare worker with PCR-confirmed SARS-CoV-2 infection or an uninfected control (not recorded which). Here the sequenced sample was whole blood, taken at baseline. The DNA of the CDR3 is TGTGCCAGCACCCCTGGGTGGTTCGAGAGGGAGCAGTTCTTC. Amino acids: CASTPGWFEREQFF.